The 10 T cell receptor beta chains reported below all come from one sample, sequenced in a study of shared clonotypes between healthy human individuals. Produced via immunoSEQ multiplex PCR; TCRdb's table is partial and in-frame only. The sample consists of approximately 2.4 million clones, roughly 95% of them appearing once. The specimen sequenced was naive CD4+ T cells sorted from blood. The subset was: CD45RA+ positively selected. All receptors come from a young man in good health.

This chain uses TRBV30 with TRBJ1-3; 10 bases align to TRBD1. Unmatched junction bases numbered 13, after V lost 4 bases and J lost 4 bases. Germline lookup yields CDR1 GTSNPN and CDR2 SVGIG (reference sequence). The CDR3 consists of 17 residues. CDR3 protein: CAWTLGRDRGSGNTIYF. CDR3 bases: TGTGCCTGGACCCTGGGCCGGGACAGGGGATCAGGAAACACCATATATTTT.

The rearrangement links TRBV4-3 to TRBJ1-1; D remains unclear. In germline, CDR1 is LGHNA, CDR2 YSLEER. The CDR3 length is 17 residues. Trimming took off 4 bases at V and 0 bases at J, with 18 bases between the two ends. The CDR3 reads CASSPARGETMNTEAFF. CDR3 bases: TGCGCCAGCAGCCCCGCCCGGGGAGAGACCATGAACACTGAAGCTTTCTTT.

On this clone: At one end the junction does not follow the germline gene, possibly because of a read error. The J gene is TRBJ2-3, the V gene TRBV7-7; D gene uncertain. This CDR3 is built from 13 residues. Germline CDR1 and CDR2: SSHAT and FNYEAQ (reference sequence). The CDR3 DNA follows: TGTGCTAGCAGCTTAGTGTTCACAGATACGCAGTATTTT. It encodes CASSLVFTDTQYF.

The CDR3 here is CASSLGTGLMQPQHF. The DNA of the CDR3 is TGTGCCAGCAGTTTAGGGACAGGGTTAATGCAGCCCCAGCATTTT. The chain has TRBV28 and TRBJ1-5; 9 positions agree with TRBD1. The germline V gene has CDR1 MDHEN and CDR2 SYDVKM. The CDR3 consists of 15 residues. The V and J ends lost 2 bases and 7 bases, in that order; junction bases with no gene match: 6.

This chain links TRBV10-1 with TRBJ2-6, with D uncertain. The germline V gene has CDR1 WNHNN and CDR2 SYGVQD (reference sequence). The length of the CDR3 is 16 residues. The V and J ends lost 2 bases and 2 bases respectively, with 10 bases between them. This chain's CDR3 is CASSEGMVPGANVLTF. CDR3 nucleotides: TGCGCCAGCAGTGAGGGAATGGTGCCTGGGGCCAACGTCCTGACTTTC.

The chain has TRBV9 and TRBJ1-2, with no clear D. V lost 0 bases and J 2 bases, leaving 11 bases between the germline ends. The length of the CDR3 is 15 residues. Germline assignment: CDR1 SGDLS and CDR2 YYNGEE. The CDR3 DNA reads TGTGCCAGCAGCGTAGCCTGGGCCAGCAACTATGGCTACACCTTC. Residues: CASSVAWASNYGYTF.

The rearrangement links TRBV15 to TRBJ2-5, with a tentative D call TRBD2 (5 bases). The germline V gene encodes CDR1 LNHNV and CDR2 YYDKDF (reference sequence). The CDR3 runs to 13 residues. V was cut by 5 bases and J by 3 bases, with 10 bases left in between. CDR3 sequence (DNA): TGTGCCACCAGCTCACAGACTAAAGAGACCCAGTACTTC. Translating it yields CATSSQTKETQYF.

V and J are TRBV30 and TRBJ2-3; 15 bases line up with TRBD2. The germline V gene has CDR1 GTSNPN and CDR2 SVGIG (reference sequence). The V gene end was trimmed by 0 bases and the J gene end by 5 bases; junction bases not matched to a gene: 3. The CDR3 is made up of 16 amino acids. DNA of the CDR3: TGTGCCTGGAGTGTAGGACTAGCGGGGGGGTTAGATACGCAGTATTTT. This gives the protein CAWSVGLAGGLDTQYF.

This sequence joins TRBV6-5 and TRBJ2-2; 12 nucleotides match TRBD2. This CDR3 has 15 amino acids. With 5 bases clipped from V and 6 bases from J, the junction kept 4 bases outside the gene matches. CDR1 is MNHEY and CDR2 is SVGAGI in the germline V gene. CDR3 sequence reads: CASSQTSGRPGELFF. CDR3 in DNA: TGTGCCAGCAGTCAAACTAGCGGGAGGCCCGGGGAGCTGTTTTTT.

The chain carries TRBV5-8 and TRBJ1-5; D ambiguous. V gave up 4 bases and J gave up 9 bases, with 8 bases separating them. The CDR3 is 11 amino acids. From germline, CDR1 is SGHTS and CDR2 YDEGEE. The CDR3 protein is CASSPFGPQHF. The CDR3 bases are TGTGCCAGCAGCCCCTTCGGGCCCCAGCATTTT.